What follows are 21 T cell receptor beta chains derived from one specimen sequenced in a study of technical replicates of blood from several donors. TCRdb's copy holds only in-frame clones and misses some; the assay was immunoSEQ multiplex PCR. The sample yields about 80,000 clones, under 99% seen once. Specimen: T cells isolated from PBMCs. Receptors were obtained from a human donor in good health.

This clone has just one count. V and J are TRBV19 and TRBJ2-7, with D possibly matching TRBD1 (5 bases). Trimming took 3 bases from V and 1 from J, leaving 16 bases between them. Germline CDR1 LNHDA, CDR2 SQIVND (reference sequence). CDR3 length equals 16 residues. In DNA, the CDR3 is TGTGCCAGTAGTATCTATCCTTCCTCAGGGTCCTACGAGCAGTACTTC. Translating it yields CASSIYPSSGSYEQYF.

The chain is built from TRBV5-6 and TRBJ1-5, with D possibly TRBD1 on 5 matching bases. The ends were cut back, 2 bases at V and 7 bases at J, with 13 bases in the middle. CDR3 size: 14 residues. Germline V gene sequence: CDR1 SGHDT, CDR2 YYEEEE. The CDR3 DNA follows: TGTGCCAGCAGCTTAGGTCAGGGCGCCCAGCCCCAGCATTTT. It encodes CASSLGQGAQPQHF.

In nucleotides, the CDR3 is TGTGCCAGCAGCTTCGGAGTGGGGCAGGAAGCTTTCTTT. As protein: CASSFGVGQEAFF. The chain carries TRBV5-5 and TRBJ1-1, with TRBD1 as a possible D gene (5 bases). CDR3 size: 13 residues. V was cut by 2 bases and J by 8 bases, with 13 bases left in between. Germline CDR1 reads SGHKS; CDR2 reads YYEKEE (reference sequence).

The chain joins TRBV4-1 to TRBJ1-1, with 8 bases identical to TRBD1. The V gene end was trimmed by 4 bases and the J gene end by 0 bases; junction bases not matched to a gene: 4. CDR1 and CDR2 from the germline V gene are MGHRA and YSYEKL. The CDR3 covers 15 residues. CDR3 protein: CASSPHRGMNTEAFF. The CDR3 DNA reads TGCGCCAGCAGCCCTCACAGGGGGATGAACACTGAAGCTTTCTTT.

J is TRBJ2-3 and V is TRBV29-1; TRBD2 aligns across 10 bases. V shed 4 bases and J 2 bases; nucleotides not matched to a gene: 3. The V gene's germline CDR1 is SQVTM and CDR2 ANQGSEA. The CDR3 has 14 residues. CDR3 residues: CSVATSGDTDTQYF. CDR3 bases: TGCAGCGTTGCTACTAGCGGGGACACAGATACGCAGTATTTT.

This chain uses TRBV4-1 with TRBJ1-1; no firm D call. The CDR3 is 13 residues long. The germline gives CDR1 MGHRA, CDR2 YSYEKL. Trimming left V 1 base short and J 4 bases short, with 7 bases between. The CDR3 reads CASSQVGLTEAFF. The DNA for the CDR3 is TGCGCCAGCAGCCAAGTTGGCCTCACTGAAGCTTTCTTT.

The J gene is TRBJ1-1, the V gene TRBV6-5; tentative D call: TRBD1 (5 bases). The CDR3 length is 16 residues. The germline CDR1 and CDR2 sequences are MNHEY and SVGAGI. Trimming took off 0 bases at V and 4 bases at J, with 15 bases between the two ends. The CDR3 loop reads CASSYSTGEKTTEAFF. The CDR3 bases are TGTGCCAGCAGTTACTCGACGGGGGAAAAGACCACTGAAGCTTTCTTT.

The J gene is TRBJ1-4, the V gene TRBV9, with a weak D call TRBD1 (5 bases). There are 14 residues in the CDR3. V was trimmed by 0 bases and J by 11 bases, leaving 14 bases between them. Germline V gene lookup returns CDR1 SGDLS and CDR2 YYNGEE. Here the CDR3 DNA reads TGTGCCAGCAGCGTAGGTACAGGTGCCGAGAAACTGTTTTTT. Amino acid sequence: CASSVGTGAEKLFF.

The chain recombines TRBV11-2 with TRBJ1-1; 9 bases are a match to TRBD1. Trimming took 1 base from V and 5 from J; bases not matched to a gene: 2. CDR3 size: 14 residues. Per germline, CDR1 SGHAT and CDR2 FQNNGV. As DNA, the CDR3 is TGTGCCAGCAGCTTAGCCGACAGGGGGACTGAAGCTTTCTTT. This sequence encodes CASSLADRGTEAFF.

The V call is TRBV11-2, the J call TRBJ2-1, with 7 nucleotides matching TRBD2. J gave up 4 bases and V 4 bases, and 4 bases lay outside the gene matches. This CDR3 region has 14 residues. Germline CDR1 and CDR2: SGHAT and FQNNGV. CDR3 loop: CASSSQGLYNEQFF. In DNA, the CDR3 is TGTGCCAGCAGCTCCCAGGGACTATACAATGAGCAGTTCTTC.

This chain links TRBV5-1 with TRBJ1-5; no firm D call. The CDR3 runs 15 residues. CDR1 is SGHRS, CDR2 YFSETQ, per germline. V shed 4 bases and J shed 4 bases, with 15 bases lying between them. The CDR3 reads CASSPDDGGNQPQHF. CDR3 bases: TGCGCCAGCAGCCCGGACGATGGAGGGAATCAGCCCCAGCATTTT.

This chain connects TRBV30 to TRBJ2-1; 11 nucleotides align to TRBD2. Germline CDR1 GTSNPN, CDR2 SVGIG (reference sequence). With 2 bases clipped from V and 0 bases from J, the junction kept 6 bases outside the gene matches. The CDR3 spans 17 residues. DNA of the CDR3: TGTGCCTGGAGTAGGACTAGCGGGTCGAGCTCCTACAATGAGCAGTTCTTC. Protein product: CAWSRTSGSSSYNEQFF.

V gene TRBV7-3 combines with J gene TRBJ2-3, with 11 positions matching TRBD2. J was trimmed by 4 bases and V by 4 bases; bases with no gene match: 1. Germline CDR1 SGHTA, CDR2 FQGTGA. The CDR3 loop spans 14 amino acids. CDR3 in DNA: TGTGCCAGCAGCTCGGGACTAGCGGCAGATACGCAGTATTTT. Translated, it gives CASSSGLAADTQYF.

The V call is TRBV4-3, the J call TRBJ2-3, with TRBD2 matching over 7 bases. Germline loops: CDR1 LGHNA, CDR2 YSLEER. V shed 0 bases and J 6 bases; nucleotides not matched to a gene: 3. This CDR3 region has 14 residues. CDR3 nucleotides: TGCGCCAGCAGCCAAGATGCGGGAGTGGATACGCAGTATTTT. Amino acids: CASSQDAGVDTQYF.

V and J are TRBV6-5 and TRBJ2-7, with D unclear. The V end was cut by 2 bases, the J end by 5 bases, with 4 bases between. The CDR3 totals 11 residues. Germline V gives CDR1 MNHEY, CDR2 SVGAGI. In DNA form, the CDR3 reads TGTGCCAGCAGTTACAGCGACGAGCAGTACTTC. It translates to CASSYSDEQYF.

The V call is TRBV10-3, the J call TRBJ1-2; a possible D gene is TRBD1 (5 bases). Trimming removed 0 bases from V and 3 bases from J, with 11 bases in between. Per the germline V gene, CDR1 is ENHRY and CDR2 is SYGVKD. The CDR3 extends over 15 amino acids. This chain's CDR3 is CAISESKRGDYGYTF. The CDR3, as DNA: TGTGCCATCAGTGAGTCGAAAAGGGGCGACTATGGCTACACCTTC.

The CDR3 DNA sequence: TGTGCCAGCAGCTCCAACACGAGGGCTTTCTTT. This translates into CASSSNTRAFF. V and J are TRBV11-2 and TRBJ1-1; D call uncertain. This CDR3 is 11 amino acids long. CDR1 and CDR2 from the germline V gene are SGHAT and FQNNGV. The V and J ends lost 4 bases and 11 bases respectively, with 11 bases between them.

The chain has TRBV5-1 and TRBJ2-2, with D perhaps TRBD2 (6 bases). The CDR3 spans 16 residues. V gave up 4 bases and J gave up 0 bases, with 13 bases separating them. Germline assignment: CDR1 SGHRS and CDR2 YFSETQ. The CDR3 region is CASSRSGVTNTGELFF. CDR3 nucleotides: TGCGCCAGCAGCCGGTCGGGGGTTACGAACACCGGGGAGCTGTTTTTT.

Here the CDR3 DNA reads TGTGCCAGCAGCCCAGACAGGGCTATCTACAATGAGCAGTTCTTC. Its translation is CASSPDRAIYNEQFF. The V and J genes are TRBV11-3 and TRBJ2-1; TRBD1 matches 7 bases. V lost 5 bases, J lost 3 bases, and 7 bases stayed unmatched. Germline lookup yields CDR1 SGHNT and CDR2 YENEEA. The CDR3 extends over 15 amino acids.

The chain combines TRBV6-5 with TRBJ2-5, with D perhaps TRBD2 (5 bases). Germline lookup yields CDR1 MNHEY and CDR2 SVGAGI. V lost 0 bases to trimming and J lost 4 bases, with 15 bases between them. The CDR3 spans 16 residues. This CDR3 reads CASSYSKDEGGETQYF. DNA of the CDR3: TGTGCCAGCAGTTACTCGAAAGACGAGGGTGGAGAGACCCAGTACTTC.

This chain connects TRBV2 to TRBJ1-5, with 8 positions matching TRBD1. V lost 7 bases, J lost 6 bases, and 2 bases stayed unmatched. This CDR3 comprises 12 residues. Germline V gene lookup returns CDR1 SNHLY and CDR2 FYNNEI. The DNA of the CDR3 is TGTGCCAGCACAGGGGGCAGTCAGCCCCAGCATTTT. Residues: CASTGGSQPQHF.